This note documents a single T cell receptor (beta chain) sequence. Germline assignment: CDR1 SGDLS and CDR2 YYNGEE. The CDR3 spans 15 residues. Trimming pared 4 bases from V and 4 bases from J, leaving 17 bases between. Per the study methods: Using reference gene primer amplification, nucleated cell counts were estimated. The repertoire was sequenced with immunoSEQ multiplex PCR; TCRdb's copy has only in-frame clones and lacks some. V, J and clone size reflect that table, while D and trimming were determined from the DNA. This table has 240,000 or so clones, 80% to 90% appearing once. The source of the sample is a study of blood T cell repertoires in COVID-19. Study-wide context: Sites across the United States, Italy and Spain contributed samples from acute and convalescent COVID-19. T cells, B-cell-depleted T cells, or PBMCs provided the cDNA or gDNA that served as material.

The sample taken for sequencing was peripheral blood. This TCR was sampled from a man in his fifties or sixties with acute or convalescent COVID-19. The genes are TRBV9 and TRBJ1-1, with D hard to call. CDR3 amino acids: CASSQQAGVGTEAFF. The CDR3 region has the DNA TGTGCCAGCAGCCAGCAGGCCGGGGTTGGCACTGAAGCTTTCTTT.